This T cell receptor beta chain was sequenced for a study of control samples from healthy donors and cancer patients. In this sample, this clone turned up once. The length of the CDR3 is 14 residues. Trimming removed 2 bases from V and 7 bases from J, with 9 bases in between. Germline V gives CDR1 MNHEY, CDR2 SMNVEV (reference sequence). Measured with immunoSEQ multiplex PCR; TCRdb has only the in-frame clones, and not every one. The sample lists approximately 60,000 clones, more than 85% occurring once. The sample consisted of PBMCs. The rearrangement links TRBV27 to TRBJ1-6; D remains ambiguous. This sequence was found in a man aged 25-40 years with colorectal cancer. The CDR3 sequence is CASSLDSPNSPLHF. Written as DNA, the CDR3 is TGTGCCAGCAGTTTAGACTCGCCCAATTCACCCCTCCACTTT.